Described below is a single TCR beta chain sequence and its context. Its binding antigen is unknown. No qualities accompany the bases; no much larger clone lies one base away. According to the germline V gene, CDR1 reads SGHRS and CDR2 reads YFSETQ. The CDR3 spans 17 residues, from the cysteine through the phenylalanine. Of all the DNA, just the CDR3 is kept, 51 bases in frame from base 1. Compared with germline, V lacks 4 bases and J lacks 0 bases; bases without a gene match: 8. These data come from a study of blood T cell repertoires in COVID-19 (dated by TCRdb to the early 2020s). General notes on the study: Samples covering the acute and convalescent phases of COVID-19 were provided by collaborators in the United States, Italy and Spain. Where available, HLA class I and class II types were taken from metadata supplied by the sample provider and were not determined by assay-based typing. The samples were drawn from two sources: the first 160 participants of the ongoing ImmuneRACE study, and over 1,000 subjects contributed by 6 global collaborators. A freely available public database, intended as a resource for researchers studying the immune response to SARS-CoV-2, is where the repertoires were released. The material from the prospective study consisted of cDNA or gDNA derived from T cells, B-cell-depleted T cells, or PBMCs. The dataset comprised deeply sampled blood TCRbeta repertoires from subjects exposed to, actively infected with, or recovered from COVID-19. A de-identified subject ID, COVID-19 status, age in years and sex were almost always included in the sample metadata.

Results and caveats for the whole study, not just this receptor: Clinical and demographic metadata were provided uncurated, with the amount varying by source and participant.

TCRbeta CDR3 regions were amplified from genomic DNA by means of the immunoSEQ Assay, a bias-controlled multiplex PCR. The authors' analysis ran thus. Nucleated cell counts per sample were estimated from amplification of reference gene primers within the assay. To quantify the absolute abundance of each unique TCRbeta CDR3 rearrangement, sequence reads were collapsed and filtered. Productive Simpson clonality was computed per sample as the square root of Simpson's diversity index over productive rearrangements. TCRdb's version of the immuneACCESS table is confined to in-frame rearrangements and falls short of the full clone set. An unresolved V gene accounts for under half of the shortfall where checked; the remainder is of unknown origin. V, J and clone size derive from that table, while D and trimming were established from the DNA sequence. In all, the sample holds fewer than 200,000 clones, and 70% to 85% of those were seen once. About a fifth of the sample is taken by the ten largest.

Collaborating institutions collected whole blood in K2EDTA tubes following their own protocols. For TCRbeta analysis, collaborators shipped samples in one of three forms: frozen whole blood, isolated PBMCs, or DNA extracted from either of those sample types. This TCR was sampled from a woman of 80 years or more with acute or convalescent COVID-19. The sequenced sample consisted of peripheral blood. The chain uses TRBV5-1 and TRBJ1-2; 11 bases in between match TRBD1. The nucleotide sequence reads as follows: TGCGCCAGCAGCACGGGGACAGGGGGTAAGGCTAACTATGGCTACACCTTC. It codes for CASSTGTGGKANYGYTF.